This T cell receptor (beta chain) was profiled in a study of T cells in Graves' hyperthyroidism and ophthalmopathy (dated by TCRdb to between 2018 and 2021). About the study as a whole: A discovery cohort of about a hundred patients, roughly 40 with Graves' ophthalmopathy and under 60 with stable Graves' hyperthyroidism, was used to find distinguishing TCR V-J signatures. The approximately 98 discovery patients were randomly divided into training and test sets at a 7:3 ratio. The study also compared thyroid tissue and blood T-cell repertoires from more than five Graves' hyperthyroidism patients. An independent validation cohort of fewer than 20 hyperthyroidism patients and approximately 17 patients who later progressed to ophthalmopathy tested prospective prediction of ophthalmopathy. After blood sampling, hyperthyroidism patients were treated with methimazole at a starting dose of 30 mg daily, and ophthalmopathy patients were treated with high-dose intravenous methylprednisolone. TCR Vbeta CDR3 sequencing of 130 to 150 peripheral blood samples (over 40 ophthalmopathy, 75 to 80 hyperthyroidism and around 17 progressor patients) is reported in the paper.

CDR1 and CDR2 (SEHNR, FQNEAQ) derive from the germline V gene (reference sequence). The CDR3 spans 14 residues, from the cysteine through the phenylalanine. Only the CDR3 region is kept as DNA, spanning 42 bases read in frame from base 1. Trimming takes 5 bases off V and 6 bases off J; junction bases not matched to a gene: 5. Remarks on this clonotype: The specificity of this receptor is unknown. No base qualities exist here, and no much larger clone lies one base off it.

General findings and caveats noted by the study authors: In validation, the model predicted progression to ophthalmopathy with approximately 71% sensitivity and approximately 78% specificity, a median of about six months before onset. Blood samples also contained most of the expanded thyroid clonotypes (frequency above 0.001), which suggests that blood repertoires may reflect thyroid immune responses. No statistical method was used to fix the sample size in advance, and group allocation was not hidden from the investigators. A model built on a 13 V-J signature distinguished ophthalmopathy from stable hyperthyroidism, reaching 85% to 90% sensitivity and about 81% specificity in cross-validation and 80%/75% in testing.

Any patient with an uncontrolled infection, another autoimmune disease, pregnancy or lactation was excluded. Diagnoses relied on clinical symptoms, serum thyroxine and TRAb, thyroid ultrasound and orbital computed tomography. Trizol reagent was used to extract total RNA, and RNA quality was then checked on an Agilent 2100 Bioanalyzer. Amplification of TCR beta CDR3 regions was carried out from RNA transcripts. For the first round of RT-PCR on the TCR CDR3, the HTBI primer set was used together with the Qiagen OneStep RT-PCR kit. Libraries were constructed in a second round of multiplex PCR, after which size selection and purification were performed. Paired-end sequencing of the libraries was performed with 100 bp reads on an Illumina HiSeq2000. Per the source publication's procedure: SOAPnuke was used to process the raw data, with reads discarded if the reads contained adapters or uncalled bases, had a mean Phred below 15, or lacked an exact constant-primer or identifier match. High-quality paired reads were merged using COPE v1.2.5, and each unique nucleotide sequence was defined as a clonotype. MiTCR v1.1 was used to align clonotypes to the IMGT TRBV, TRBD and TRBJ reference segments. Analysis was restricted to V-J combinations with a frequency above 0.0001, which covered 98% to 99.2% of repertoires. A TCS score was defined as the ratio of F50 (clonal expansion) to E x V (chaos), with BLOSUM62-based TCRdist applied between CDR3 peptides within each V-J. Welch's t-statistics and random forest reduced several hundred V-J features to under 15, which were used in a naive Bayes classifier (R e1071). The Morisita-Horn index was used to measure how similar the thyroid and blood repertoires were. TCRdb reworked the public reads: Q25 trimming with fastp, MiXCR clone assembly, productive beta chains retained. Rows merge per CDR3 protein into single entries with the most common DNA and genes. The V and J calls shown here were made by TCRdb, not taken from the authors' results. The sample profile shows 480,000 or so distinct CDR3 sequences; over 35% of them were found once. Together, the top ten hold 44% of the sample.

This clonotype was sampled from an adult woman with Graves' disease, either hyperthyroidism or ophthalmopathy (not recorded which). Sequencing was carried out using peripheral blood or thyroid tissue (not recorded which). Rearrangement joined TRBV7-9 to TRBJ2-2; 8 junctional bases match TRBD2. The encoded CDR3 is CASSQAGVSGELFF. The DNA reads as follows: TGTGCCAGCAGCCAAGCGGGAGTTTCCGGGGAGCTGTTTTTT.